The 15 T cell receptor beta chains reported below all come from one sample, sequenced in a study of blood T cell repertoires in COVID-19. Data came from immunoSEQ multiplex PCR; TCRdb stores just in-frame clones and leaves some out. This sample has 190,000 or so clones; about 86% occur once, and the top ten carry approximately 0.75%. The sample was peripheral blood. These receptors came from a woman aged 70 to 79 with acute or convalescent COVID-19.

In its sample, this clone was seen a few times. The gene calls are TRBV5-4 and TRBJ2-6; tentatively, D is TRBD2 (5 bases). Per the germline V gene, CDR1 is SGHNT and CDR2 is YYREEE (reference sequence). The V end was cut by 1 base, the J end by 0 bases, with 5 bases between. The CDR3 runs to 15 residues. The CDR3 is CASSLRDSGANVLTF. The CDR3 DNA follows: TGTGCCAGCAGCTTGCGGGACTCTGGGGCCAACGTCCTGACTTTC.

This chain uses TRBV12-3 or TRBV12-4 with TRBJ2-2; perhaps TRBD1 as D (5 bases). The CDR3 is made up of 13 amino acids. Between the trimmed V and J ends, which lost 5 bases and 4 bases, there was a span of 8 bases. CDR3 in DNA: TGTGCCAGCAGTCGACAGCTCACCGGGGAGCTGTTTTTT. Protein sequence: CASSRQLTGELFF.

The rearrangement uses TRBV6-6 and TRBJ2-1, with 8 bases that match TRBD2. From germline, CDR1 is MNHNY and CDR2 SVGAGI (reference sequence). The CDR3 loop spans 15 amino acids. V lost 2 bases and J lost 4; bases outside the gene matches: 4. CDR3 protein: CASSYPTSGYNEQFF. The CDR3 region has the DNA TGTGCCAGCAGTTACCCTACTAGCGGTTACAATGAGCAGTTCTTC.

The chain recombines TRBV2 with TRBJ1-1, with TRBD1 matching over 8 bases. CDR3 length equals 14 residues. CDR1 SNHLY and CDR2 FYNNEI come from the germline V gene. The V and J ends lost 8 bases and 1 base, in that order; junction bases with no gene match: 6. In nucleotides, the CDR3 is TGTGCCAGCTCCCCTCAGGGGGCGAACACTGAAGCTTTCTTT. Amino acids: CASSPQGANTEAFF.

The chain couples TRBV19 to TRBJ2-5; tentative D call: TRBD2 (5 bases). Trimming left V 5 bases short and J 6 bases short, with 16 bases between. The length of the CDR3 is 14 residues. Germline CDR1 LNHDA, CDR2 SQIVND (reference sequence). CDR3: CASSSRSGKQTQYF. The CDR3 nucleotides read TGTGCCAGTAGTTCAAGGTCCGGGAAACAGACCCAGTACTTC.

The V gene is TRBV11-3, the J gene TRBJ1-5, with 11 positions matching TRBD1. This CDR3 has 17 amino acids. The trim removed 4 bases at V and 3 bases at J, leaving 8 bases unmatched. The germline V gene has CDR1 SGHNT and CDR2 YENEEA. The CDR3 is CASSSSGTGGINQPQHF. CDR3 nucleotides: TGTGCCAGCAGCTCATCCGGGACAGGGGGAATCAATCAGCCCCAGCATTTT.

This clone was seen a single time. The chain joins TRBV27 to TRBJ2-2; D is unresolved. CDR1 is MNHEY, CDR2 SMNVEV, per germline (reference sequence). Trimming stripped 5 bases from V and 4 bases from J, with 8 bases between. The CDR3 runs 13 residues. The CDR3 nucleotides are TGTGCCAGCAGTCCGCGAAGCACCGGGGAGCTGTTTTTT. Translated, it gives CASSPRSTGELFF.

This sequence joins TRBV18 and TRBJ1-2; no definite D call. Germline CDR1 is KGHSH and CDR2 is LQKENI. Trimming cost V 3 bases and J 2 bases, with 13 bases left between them. CDR3 size: 15 residues. CDR3 sequence (DNA): TGTGCCAGCTCACCCGGGATACCCGCGAACTATGGCTACACCTTC. Its translation: CASSPGIPANYGYTF.

The chain employs TRBV20-1 and TRBJ1-5, with 7 bases identical to TRBD1. After removal of 3 bases from V and 6 bases from J, the junction contained 5 bases not matched to a gene. The length of the CDR3 is 13 residues. The germline CDR1 and CDR2 sequences are DFQATT and SNEGSKA (reference sequence). The CDR3 reads CSASSQGFQPQHF. DNA of the CDR3: TGCAGTGCTAGTTCACAGGGGTTTCAGCCCCAGCATTTT.

CDR3 loop: CSASPQGAEDTEAFF. The DNA for the CDR3 is TGCAGTGCTAGTCCCCAGGGGGCAGAGGACACTGAAGCTTTCTTT. The rearrangement joins TRBV20-1 to TRBJ1-1, with 8 bases fitting TRBD1. CDR1 is DFQATT and CDR2 is SNEGSKA in the germline V gene (reference sequence). The length of the CDR3 is 15 residues. The trim removed 3 bases at V and 3 bases at J, leaving 9 bases unmatched.

V is TRBV19 and J is TRBJ1-4; 7 bases are shared with TRBD1. CDR3 length equals 16 residues. V gave up 4 bases and J gave up 8 bases; unmatched junction bases: 13. Germline V gene data show CDR1 as LNHDA and CDR2 as SQIVND (reference sequence). DNA for the CDR3: TGTGCCAGTAGTAGTATTACGACAGGGTGGAACGAAAAACTGTTTTTT. Protein product: CASSSITTGWNEKLFF. The full variable domain, its missing parts supplied by reference TRBV19 and TRBJ1-4, is DGGITQSPKYLFRKEGQNVTLSCEQNLNHDAMYWYRQDPGQGLRLIYYSQIVNDFQKGDIAEGYSVSREKKESFPLTVTSAQKNPTAFYLCASSSITTGWNEKLFFGSGTQLSVL.

V usage is TRBV25-1 and J usage is TRBJ2-7; 9 nucleotides align to TRBD1. CDR1 is MGHDK and CDR2 is SYGVNS in the germline V gene. The CDR3 loop spans 14 amino acids. J was trimmed by 6 bases and V by 6 bases; bases with no gene match: 9. CDR3 DNA sequence: TGTGCCAGCAGCCCATACGGGGGACAGGGCGAGCAGTACTTC. Translating it yields CASSPYGGQGEQYF.

V gene TRBV10-3 combines with J gene TRBJ1-6, with D hard to call. This CDR3 has 13 residues. The germline V gene encodes CDR1 ENHRY and CDR2 SYGVKD. V gave up 7 bases and J gave up 7 bases, with 11 bases separating them. The CDR3 nucleotides read TGTGCCATCACCATGCGGGAAAATTCACCCCTCCACTTT. Residues: CAITMRENSPLHF.

V and J are TRBV7-2 and TRBJ2-7; 10 bases align to TRBD2. This CDR3 comprises 15 residues. The germline gives CDR1 SGHTA, CDR2 FQGNSA. V lost 4 bases and J lost 0; bases outside the gene matches: 3. Here the CDR3 DNA reads TGTGCCAGCAGCTCGGGACTAGCGTCCTCCTACGAGCAGTACTTC. Translated: CASSSGLASSYEQYF.

The chain uses TRBV12-3 or TRBV12-4 and TRBJ1-5; D remains unclear. The V end was cut by 5 bases, the J end by 4 bases, with 6 bases between. The CDR3 runs 12 residues. The CDR3 DNA reads TGTGCCAGCAGTAAATATAATCAGCCCCAGCATTTT. Amino acid sequence: CASSKYNQPQHF.